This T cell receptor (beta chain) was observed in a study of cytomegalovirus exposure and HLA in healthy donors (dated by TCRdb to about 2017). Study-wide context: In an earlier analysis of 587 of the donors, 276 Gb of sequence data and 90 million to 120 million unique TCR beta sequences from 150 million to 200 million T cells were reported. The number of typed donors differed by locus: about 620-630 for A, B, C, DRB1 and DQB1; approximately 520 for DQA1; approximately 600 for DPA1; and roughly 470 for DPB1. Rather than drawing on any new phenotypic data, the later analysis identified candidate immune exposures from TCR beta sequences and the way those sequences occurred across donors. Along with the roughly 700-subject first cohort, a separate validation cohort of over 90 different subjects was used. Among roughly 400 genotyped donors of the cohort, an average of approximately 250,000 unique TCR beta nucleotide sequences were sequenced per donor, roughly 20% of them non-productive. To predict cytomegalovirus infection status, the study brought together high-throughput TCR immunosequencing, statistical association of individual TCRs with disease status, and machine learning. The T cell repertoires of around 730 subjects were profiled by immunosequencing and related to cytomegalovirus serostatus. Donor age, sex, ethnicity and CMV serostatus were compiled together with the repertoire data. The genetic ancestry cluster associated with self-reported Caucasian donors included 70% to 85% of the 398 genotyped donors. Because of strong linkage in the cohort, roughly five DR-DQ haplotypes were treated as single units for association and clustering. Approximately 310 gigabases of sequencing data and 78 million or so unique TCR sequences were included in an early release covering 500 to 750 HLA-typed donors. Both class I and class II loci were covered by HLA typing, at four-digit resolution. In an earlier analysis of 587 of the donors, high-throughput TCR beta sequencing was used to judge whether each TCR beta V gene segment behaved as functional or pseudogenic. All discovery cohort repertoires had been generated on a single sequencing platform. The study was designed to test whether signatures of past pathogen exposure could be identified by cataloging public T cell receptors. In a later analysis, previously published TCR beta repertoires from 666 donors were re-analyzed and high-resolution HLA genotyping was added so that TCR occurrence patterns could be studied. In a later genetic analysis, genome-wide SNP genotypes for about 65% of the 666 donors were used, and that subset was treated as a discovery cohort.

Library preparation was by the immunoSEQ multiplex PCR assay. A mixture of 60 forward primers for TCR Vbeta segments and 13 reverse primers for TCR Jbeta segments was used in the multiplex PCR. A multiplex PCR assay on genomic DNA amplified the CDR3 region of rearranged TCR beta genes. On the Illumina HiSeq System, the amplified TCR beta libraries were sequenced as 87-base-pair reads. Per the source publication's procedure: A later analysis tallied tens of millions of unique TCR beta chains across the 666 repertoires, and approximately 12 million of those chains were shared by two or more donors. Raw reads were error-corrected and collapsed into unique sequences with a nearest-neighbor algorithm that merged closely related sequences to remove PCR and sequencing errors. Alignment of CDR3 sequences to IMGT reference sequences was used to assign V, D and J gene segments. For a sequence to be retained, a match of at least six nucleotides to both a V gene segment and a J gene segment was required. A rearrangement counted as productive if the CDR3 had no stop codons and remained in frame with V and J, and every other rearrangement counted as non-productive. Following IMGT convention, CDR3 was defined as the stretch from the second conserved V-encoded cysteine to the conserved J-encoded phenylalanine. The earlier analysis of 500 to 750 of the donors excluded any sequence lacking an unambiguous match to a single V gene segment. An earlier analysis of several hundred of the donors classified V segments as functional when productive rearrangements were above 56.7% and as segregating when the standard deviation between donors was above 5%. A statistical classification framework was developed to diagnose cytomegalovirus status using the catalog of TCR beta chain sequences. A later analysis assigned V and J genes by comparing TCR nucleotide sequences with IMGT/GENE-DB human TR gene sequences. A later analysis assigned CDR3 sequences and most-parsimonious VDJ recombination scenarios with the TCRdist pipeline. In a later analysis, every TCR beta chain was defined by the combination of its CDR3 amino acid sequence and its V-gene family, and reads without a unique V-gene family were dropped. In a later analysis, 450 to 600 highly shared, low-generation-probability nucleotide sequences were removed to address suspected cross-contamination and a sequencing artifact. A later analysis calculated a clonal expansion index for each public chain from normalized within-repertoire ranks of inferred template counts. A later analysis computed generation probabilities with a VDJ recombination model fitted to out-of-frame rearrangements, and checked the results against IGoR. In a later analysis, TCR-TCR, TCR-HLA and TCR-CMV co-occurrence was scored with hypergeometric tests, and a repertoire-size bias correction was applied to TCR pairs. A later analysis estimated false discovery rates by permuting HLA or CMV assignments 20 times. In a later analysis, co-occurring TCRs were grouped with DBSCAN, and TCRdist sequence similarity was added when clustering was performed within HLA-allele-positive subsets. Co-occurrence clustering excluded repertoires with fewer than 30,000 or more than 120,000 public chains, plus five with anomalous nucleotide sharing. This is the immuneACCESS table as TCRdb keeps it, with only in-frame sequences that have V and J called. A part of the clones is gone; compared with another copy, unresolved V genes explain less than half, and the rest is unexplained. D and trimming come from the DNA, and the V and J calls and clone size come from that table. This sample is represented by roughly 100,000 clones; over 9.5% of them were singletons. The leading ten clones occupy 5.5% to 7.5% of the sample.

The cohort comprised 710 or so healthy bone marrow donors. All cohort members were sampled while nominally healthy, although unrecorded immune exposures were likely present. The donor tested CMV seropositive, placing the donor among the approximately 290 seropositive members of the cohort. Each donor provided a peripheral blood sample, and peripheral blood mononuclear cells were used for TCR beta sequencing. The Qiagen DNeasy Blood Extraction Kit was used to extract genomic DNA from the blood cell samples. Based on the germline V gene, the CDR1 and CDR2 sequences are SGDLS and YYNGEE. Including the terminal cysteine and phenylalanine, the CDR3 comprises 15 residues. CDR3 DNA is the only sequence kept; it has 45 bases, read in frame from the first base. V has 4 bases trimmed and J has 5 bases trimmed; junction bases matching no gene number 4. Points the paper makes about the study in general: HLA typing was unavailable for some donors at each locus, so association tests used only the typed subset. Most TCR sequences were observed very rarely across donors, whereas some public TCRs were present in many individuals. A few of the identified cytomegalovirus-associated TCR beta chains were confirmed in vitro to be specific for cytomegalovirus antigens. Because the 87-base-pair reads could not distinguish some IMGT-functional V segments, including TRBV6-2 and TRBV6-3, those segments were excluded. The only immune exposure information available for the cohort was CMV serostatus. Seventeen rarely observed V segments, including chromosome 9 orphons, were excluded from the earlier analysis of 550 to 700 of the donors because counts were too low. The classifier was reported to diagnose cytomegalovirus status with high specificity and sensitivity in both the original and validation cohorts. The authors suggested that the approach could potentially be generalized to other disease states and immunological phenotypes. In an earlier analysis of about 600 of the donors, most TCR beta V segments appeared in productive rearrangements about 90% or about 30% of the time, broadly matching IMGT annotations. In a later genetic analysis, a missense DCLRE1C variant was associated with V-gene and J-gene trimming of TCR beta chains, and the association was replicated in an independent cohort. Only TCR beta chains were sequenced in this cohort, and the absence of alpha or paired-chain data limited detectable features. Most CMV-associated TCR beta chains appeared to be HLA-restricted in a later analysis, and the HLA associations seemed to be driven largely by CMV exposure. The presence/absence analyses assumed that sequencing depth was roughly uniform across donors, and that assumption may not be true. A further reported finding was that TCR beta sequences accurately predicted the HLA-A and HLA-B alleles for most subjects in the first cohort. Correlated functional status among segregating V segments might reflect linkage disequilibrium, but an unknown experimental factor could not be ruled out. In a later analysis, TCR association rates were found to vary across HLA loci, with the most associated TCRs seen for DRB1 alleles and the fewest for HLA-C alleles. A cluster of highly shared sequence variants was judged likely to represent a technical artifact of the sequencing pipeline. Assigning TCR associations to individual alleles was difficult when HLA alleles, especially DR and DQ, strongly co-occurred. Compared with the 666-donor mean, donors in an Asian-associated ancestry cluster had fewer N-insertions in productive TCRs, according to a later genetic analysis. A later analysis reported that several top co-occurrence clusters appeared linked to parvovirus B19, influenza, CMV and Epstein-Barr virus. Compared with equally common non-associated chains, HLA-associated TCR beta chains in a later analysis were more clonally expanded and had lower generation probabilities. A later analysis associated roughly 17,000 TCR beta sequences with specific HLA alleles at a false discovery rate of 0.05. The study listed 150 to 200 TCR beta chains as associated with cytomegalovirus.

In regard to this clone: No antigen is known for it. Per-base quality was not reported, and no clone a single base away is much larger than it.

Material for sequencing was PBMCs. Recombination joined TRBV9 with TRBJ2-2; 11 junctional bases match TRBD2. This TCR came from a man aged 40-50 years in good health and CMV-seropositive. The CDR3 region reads CASSFRTSGTGELFF. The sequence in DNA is TGTGCCAGCAGCTTTAGGACTAGCGGGACCGGGGAGCTGTTTTTT.